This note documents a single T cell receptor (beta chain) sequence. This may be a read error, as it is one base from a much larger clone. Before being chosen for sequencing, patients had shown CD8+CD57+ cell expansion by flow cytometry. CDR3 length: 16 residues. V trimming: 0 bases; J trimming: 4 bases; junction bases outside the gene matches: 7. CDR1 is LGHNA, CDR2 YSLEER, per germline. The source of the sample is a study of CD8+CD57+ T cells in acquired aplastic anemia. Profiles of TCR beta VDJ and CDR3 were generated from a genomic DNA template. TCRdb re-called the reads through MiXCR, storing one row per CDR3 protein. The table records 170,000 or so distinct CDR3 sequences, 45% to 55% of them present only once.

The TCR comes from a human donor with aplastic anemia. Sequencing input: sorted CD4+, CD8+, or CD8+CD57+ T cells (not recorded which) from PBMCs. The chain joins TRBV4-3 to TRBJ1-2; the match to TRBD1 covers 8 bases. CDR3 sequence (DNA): TGCGCCAGCAGCCAAGAAGGCAGGGGGCTTAGCTATGGCTACACCTTC. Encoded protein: CASSQEGRGLSYGYTF.